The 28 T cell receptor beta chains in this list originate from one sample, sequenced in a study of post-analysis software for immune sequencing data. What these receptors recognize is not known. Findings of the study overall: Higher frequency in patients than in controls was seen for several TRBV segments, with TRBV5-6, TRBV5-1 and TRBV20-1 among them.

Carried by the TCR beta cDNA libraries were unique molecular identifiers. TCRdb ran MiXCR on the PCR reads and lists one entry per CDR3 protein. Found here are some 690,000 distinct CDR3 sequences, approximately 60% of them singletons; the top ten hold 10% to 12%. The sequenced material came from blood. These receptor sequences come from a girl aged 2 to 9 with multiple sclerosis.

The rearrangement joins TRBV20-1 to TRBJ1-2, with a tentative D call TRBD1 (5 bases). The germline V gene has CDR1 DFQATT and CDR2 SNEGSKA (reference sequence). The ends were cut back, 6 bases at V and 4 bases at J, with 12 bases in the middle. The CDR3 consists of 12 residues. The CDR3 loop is CSAIQGIYGYTF. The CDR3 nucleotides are TGCAGTGCGATCCAGGGAATCTATGGCTACACCTTC.

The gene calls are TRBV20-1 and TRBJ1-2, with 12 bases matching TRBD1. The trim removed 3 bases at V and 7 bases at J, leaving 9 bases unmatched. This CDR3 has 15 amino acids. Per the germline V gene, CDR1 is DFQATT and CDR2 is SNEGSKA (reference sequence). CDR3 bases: TGCAGTGCTAGTCCCCCGGGACAGGGGGCGGGTGGCTACACCTTC. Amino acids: CSASPPGQGAGGYTF.

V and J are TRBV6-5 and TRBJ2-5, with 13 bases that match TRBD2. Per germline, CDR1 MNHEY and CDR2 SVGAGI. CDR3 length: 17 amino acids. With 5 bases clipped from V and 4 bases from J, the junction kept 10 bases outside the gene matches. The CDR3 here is CASSTTGLAGVVETQYF. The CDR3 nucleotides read TGTGCCAGCAGTACTACAGGACTAGCGGGAGTTGTAGAGACCCAGTACTTC.

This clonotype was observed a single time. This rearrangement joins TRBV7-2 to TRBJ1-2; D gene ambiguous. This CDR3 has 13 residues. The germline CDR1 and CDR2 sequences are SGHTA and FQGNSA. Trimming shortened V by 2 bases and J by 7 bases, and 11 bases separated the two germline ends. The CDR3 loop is CASSLLLRAGYTF. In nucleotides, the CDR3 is TGTGCCAGCAGCTTATTATTGAGAGCTGGCTACACCTTC.

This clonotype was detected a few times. The CDR3 DNA reads as TGTGCCAGCAGCCTCCCATGGGCTGGAGGATATGGCTACACCTTC. The encoded protein is CASSLPWAGGYGYTF. The J gene is TRBJ1-2, the V gene TRBV7-9; D not certain. The CDR3 loop spans 15 amino acids. CDR1 is SEHNR and CDR2 is FQNEAQ in the germline V gene (reference sequence). V lost 5 bases to trimming and J lost 5 bases, with 18 bases between them.

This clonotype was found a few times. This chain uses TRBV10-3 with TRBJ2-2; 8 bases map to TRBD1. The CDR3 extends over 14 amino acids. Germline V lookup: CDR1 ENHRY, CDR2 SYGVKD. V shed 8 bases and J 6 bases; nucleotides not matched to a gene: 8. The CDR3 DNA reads TGTGCCATCGAGCAGGCAGGGGGCTCCGGGGAGCTGTTTTTT. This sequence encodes CAIEQAGGSGELFF.

The CDR3 coding sequence is TGTGCCAGCAGTTCCGTGACTAGGGGAGAGACCCAGTACTTC. It codes for CASSSVTRGETQYF. The chain recombines TRBV6-2 or TRBV6-3 with TRBJ2-5, with TRBD2 as a possible D gene (6 bases). The CDR3 is 14 amino acids. Germline V lookup: CDR1 MNHEY, CDR2 SVGEGT. Between the trimmed V and J ends, which lost 4 bases and 4 bases, there was a span of 13 bases.

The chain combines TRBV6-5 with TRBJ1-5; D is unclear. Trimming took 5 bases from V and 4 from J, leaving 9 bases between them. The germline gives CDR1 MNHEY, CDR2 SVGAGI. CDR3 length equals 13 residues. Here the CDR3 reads CASSQHLNQPQHF. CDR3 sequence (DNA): TGTGCCAGCAGTCAACATCTTAATCAGCCCCAGCATTTT.

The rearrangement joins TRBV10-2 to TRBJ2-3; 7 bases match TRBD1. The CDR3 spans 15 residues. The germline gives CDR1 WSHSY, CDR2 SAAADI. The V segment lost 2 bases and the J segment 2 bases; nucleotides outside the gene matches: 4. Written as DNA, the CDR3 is TGCGCCAGCAGTGAGACAGGGGTTTACACAGATACGCAGTATTTT. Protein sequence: CASSETGVYTDTQYF.

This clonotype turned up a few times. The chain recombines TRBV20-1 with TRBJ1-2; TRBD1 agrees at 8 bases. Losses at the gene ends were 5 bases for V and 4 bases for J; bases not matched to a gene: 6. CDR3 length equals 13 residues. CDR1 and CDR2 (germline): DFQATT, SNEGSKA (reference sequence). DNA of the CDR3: TGCAGTGCTCCTCCGGACAGGGTCTATGGCTACACCTTC. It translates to CSAPPDRVYGYTF.

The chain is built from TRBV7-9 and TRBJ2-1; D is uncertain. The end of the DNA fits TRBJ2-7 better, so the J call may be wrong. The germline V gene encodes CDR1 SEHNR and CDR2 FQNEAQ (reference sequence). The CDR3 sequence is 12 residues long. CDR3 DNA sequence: TGTGCCAGCAGCTTCGGGTACAATGAGCAGTACTTC. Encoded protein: CASSFGYNEQYF.

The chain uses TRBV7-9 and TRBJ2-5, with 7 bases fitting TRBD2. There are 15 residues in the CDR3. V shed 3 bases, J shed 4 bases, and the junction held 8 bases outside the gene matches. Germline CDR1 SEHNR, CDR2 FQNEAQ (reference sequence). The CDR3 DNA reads TGTGCCAGCAGCTTGGCGGGAGTCTTCTTAGAGACCCAGTACTTC. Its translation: CASSLAGVFLETQYF.

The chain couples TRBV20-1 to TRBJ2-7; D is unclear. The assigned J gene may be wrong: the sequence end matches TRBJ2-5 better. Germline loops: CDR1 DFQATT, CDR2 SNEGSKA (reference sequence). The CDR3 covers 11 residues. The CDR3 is CSAVADGTQYF. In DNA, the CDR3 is TGCAGTGCAGTAGCCGATGGGACCCAGTACTTC.

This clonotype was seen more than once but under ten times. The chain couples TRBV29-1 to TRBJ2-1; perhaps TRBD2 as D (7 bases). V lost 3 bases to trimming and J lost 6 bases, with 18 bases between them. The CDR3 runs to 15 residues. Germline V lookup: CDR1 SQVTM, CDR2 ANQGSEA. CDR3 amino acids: CSVEGDPRGPNEQFF. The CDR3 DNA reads TGCAGCGTTGAGGGCGACCCGCGGGGGCCCAATGAGCAGTTCTTC.

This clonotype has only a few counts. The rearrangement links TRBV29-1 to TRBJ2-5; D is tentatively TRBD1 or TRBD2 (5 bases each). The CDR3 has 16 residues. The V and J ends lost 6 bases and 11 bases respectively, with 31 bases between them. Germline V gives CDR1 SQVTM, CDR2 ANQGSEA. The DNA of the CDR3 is TGCAGCGTACGTAAATTCTCCGGGACCGTTGAAGAGGAGCAGTACTTC. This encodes CSVRKFSGTVEEEQYF.

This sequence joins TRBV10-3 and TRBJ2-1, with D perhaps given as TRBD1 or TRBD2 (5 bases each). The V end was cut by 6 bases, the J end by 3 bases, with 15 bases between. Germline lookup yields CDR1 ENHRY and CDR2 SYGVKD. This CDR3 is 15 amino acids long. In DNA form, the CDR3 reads TGTGCCATCAGGGTGGGGGAATCTATCTACAATGAGCAGTTCTTC. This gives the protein CAIRVGESIYNEQFF.

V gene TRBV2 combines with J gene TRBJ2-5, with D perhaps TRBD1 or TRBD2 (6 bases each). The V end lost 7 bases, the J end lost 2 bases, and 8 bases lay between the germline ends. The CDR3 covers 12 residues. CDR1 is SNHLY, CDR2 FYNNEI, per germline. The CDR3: CASKGGQETQYF. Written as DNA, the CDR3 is TGTGCCAGCAAGGGGGGTCAAGAGACCCAGTACTTC.

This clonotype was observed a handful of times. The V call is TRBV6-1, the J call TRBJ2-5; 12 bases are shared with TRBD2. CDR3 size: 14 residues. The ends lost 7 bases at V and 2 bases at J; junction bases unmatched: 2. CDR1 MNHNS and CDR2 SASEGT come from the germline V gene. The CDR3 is CASTSGGAQETQYF. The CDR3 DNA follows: TGTGCCAGCACTAGCGGGGGGGCGCAAGAGACCCAGTACTTC.

The CDR3 sequence is CASSRPLITSGSDNEQFF. The CDR3 nucleotides read TGTGCCAGCAGTCGGCCCTTAATTACTAGCGGGAGCGACAATGAGCAGTTCTTC. The genes are TRBV28 and TRBJ2-1, with 11 bases identical to TRBD2. The CDR3 covers 18 residues. In germline, CDR1 is MDHEN, CDR2 SYDVKM. V trimming: 5 bases; J trimming: 5 bases; junction bases outside the gene matches: 14.

In nucleotides, the CDR3 is TGTGCCAGCAGCTTAGGGGTCGTAAACAATGAGCAGTTCTTC. Its translation: CASSLGVVNNEQFF. V and J are TRBV7-2 and TRBJ2-1; D gene uncertain. Per germline, CDR1 SGHTA and CDR2 FQGNSA. The V end was cut by 1 base, the J end by 5 bases, with 9 bases between. CDR3 length: 14 amino acids.

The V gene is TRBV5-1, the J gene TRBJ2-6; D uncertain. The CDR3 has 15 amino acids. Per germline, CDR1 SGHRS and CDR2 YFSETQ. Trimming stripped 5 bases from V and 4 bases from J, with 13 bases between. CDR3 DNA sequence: TGCGCCAGCAGGTCCTTCTTGGAAGGGGCCAACGTCCTGACTTTC. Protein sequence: CASRSFLEGANVLTF.

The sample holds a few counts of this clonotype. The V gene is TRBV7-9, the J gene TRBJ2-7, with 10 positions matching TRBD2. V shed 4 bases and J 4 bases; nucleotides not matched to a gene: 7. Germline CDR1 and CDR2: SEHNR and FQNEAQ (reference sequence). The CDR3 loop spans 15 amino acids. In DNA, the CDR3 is TGTGCCAGCAGCTCCCCGGGACTAGCGTCTTACGAGCAGTACTTC. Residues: CASSSPGLASYEQYF.

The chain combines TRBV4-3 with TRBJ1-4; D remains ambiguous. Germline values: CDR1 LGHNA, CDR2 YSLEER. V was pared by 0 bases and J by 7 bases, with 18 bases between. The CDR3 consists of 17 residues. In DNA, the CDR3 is TGCGCCAGCAGCCAAGAGCCCGGACCTCAATCGGGTGAAAAACTGTTTTTT. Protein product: CASSQEPGPQSGEKLFF.

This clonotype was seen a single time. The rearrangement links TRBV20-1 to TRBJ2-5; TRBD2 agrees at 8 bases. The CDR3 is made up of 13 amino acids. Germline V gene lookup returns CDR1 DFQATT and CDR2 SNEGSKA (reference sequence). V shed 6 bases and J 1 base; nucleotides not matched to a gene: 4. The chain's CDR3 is CSAASGPQETQYF. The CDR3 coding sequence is TGCAGTGCCGCTAGCGGGCCCCAAGAGACCCAGTACTTC.

CDR3 sequence: CSAGISSVVGGINNSPLHF. The CDR3 bases are TGCAGTGCAGGGATAAGCTCGGTGGTGGGGGGGATTAATAATTCACCCCTCCACTTT. This sequence joins TRBV20-1 and TRBJ1-6, with D possibly TRBD1 on 5 matching bases. Germline V gene lookup returns CDR1 DFQATT and CDR2 SNEGSKA (reference sequence). This CDR3 has 19 residues. Trimming stripped 6 bases from V and 5 bases from J, with 29 bases between.

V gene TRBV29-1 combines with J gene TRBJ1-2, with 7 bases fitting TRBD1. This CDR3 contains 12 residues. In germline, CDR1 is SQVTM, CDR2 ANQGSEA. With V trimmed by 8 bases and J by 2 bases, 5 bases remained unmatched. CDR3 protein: CSTPTGNYGYTF. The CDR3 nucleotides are TGCAGCACCCCGACAGGGAACTATGGCTACACCTTC.

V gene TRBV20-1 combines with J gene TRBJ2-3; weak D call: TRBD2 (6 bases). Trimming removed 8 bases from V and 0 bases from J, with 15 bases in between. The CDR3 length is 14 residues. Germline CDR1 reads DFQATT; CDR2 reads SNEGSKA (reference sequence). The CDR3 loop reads CSSTRGFSTDTQYF. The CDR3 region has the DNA TGCAGTTCTACCCGGGGGTTTAGCACAGATACGCAGTATTTT.

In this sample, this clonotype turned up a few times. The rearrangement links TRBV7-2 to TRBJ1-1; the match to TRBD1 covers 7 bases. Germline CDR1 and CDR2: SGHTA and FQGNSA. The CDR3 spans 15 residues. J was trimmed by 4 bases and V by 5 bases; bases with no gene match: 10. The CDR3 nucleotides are TGTGCCAGCAGCGTCCGACAGGGTTTCATCACTGAAGCTTTCTTT. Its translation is CASSVRQGFITEAFF.